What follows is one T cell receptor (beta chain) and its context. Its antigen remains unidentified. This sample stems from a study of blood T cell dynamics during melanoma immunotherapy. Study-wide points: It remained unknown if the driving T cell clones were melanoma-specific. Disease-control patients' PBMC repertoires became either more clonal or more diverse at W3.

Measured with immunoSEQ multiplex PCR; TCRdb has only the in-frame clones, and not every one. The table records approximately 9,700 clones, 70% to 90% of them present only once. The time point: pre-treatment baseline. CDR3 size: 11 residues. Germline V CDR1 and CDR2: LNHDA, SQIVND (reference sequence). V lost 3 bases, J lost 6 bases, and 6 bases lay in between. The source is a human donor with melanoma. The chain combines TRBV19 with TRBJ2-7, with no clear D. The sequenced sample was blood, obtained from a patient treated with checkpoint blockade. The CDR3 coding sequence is TGTGCCAGTAGTATTATGGGCGAGCAGTACTTC. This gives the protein CASSIMGEQYF.